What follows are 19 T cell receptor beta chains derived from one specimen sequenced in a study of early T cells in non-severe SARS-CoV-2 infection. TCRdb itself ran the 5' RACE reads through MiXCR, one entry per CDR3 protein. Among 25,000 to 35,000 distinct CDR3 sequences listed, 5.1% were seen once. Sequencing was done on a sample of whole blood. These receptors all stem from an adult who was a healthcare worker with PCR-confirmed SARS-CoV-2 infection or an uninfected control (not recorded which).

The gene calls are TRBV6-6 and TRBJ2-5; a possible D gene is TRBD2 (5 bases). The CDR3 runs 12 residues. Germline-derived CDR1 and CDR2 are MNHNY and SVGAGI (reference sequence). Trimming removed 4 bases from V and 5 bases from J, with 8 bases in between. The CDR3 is CASSSTGETQYF. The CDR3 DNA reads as TGTGCCAGCAGTTCCACGGGGGAGACCCAGTACTTC.

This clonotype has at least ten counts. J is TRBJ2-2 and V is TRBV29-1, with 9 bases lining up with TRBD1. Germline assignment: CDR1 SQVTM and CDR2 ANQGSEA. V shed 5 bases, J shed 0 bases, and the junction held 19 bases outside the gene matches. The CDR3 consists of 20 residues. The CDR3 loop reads CSVQSRATEDRGPNTGELFF. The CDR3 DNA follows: TGCAGCGTTCAATCCCGCGCGACGGAGGACAGGGGACCGAACACCGGGGAGCTGTTTTTT.

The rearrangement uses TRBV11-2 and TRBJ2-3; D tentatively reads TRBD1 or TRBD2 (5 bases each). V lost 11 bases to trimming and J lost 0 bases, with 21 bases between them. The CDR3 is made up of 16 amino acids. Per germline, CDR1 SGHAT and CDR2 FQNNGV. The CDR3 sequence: CAGARLLTGSTDTQYF. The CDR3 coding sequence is TGTGCCGGGGCAAGATTACTAACGGGAAGCACAGATACGCAGTATTTT.

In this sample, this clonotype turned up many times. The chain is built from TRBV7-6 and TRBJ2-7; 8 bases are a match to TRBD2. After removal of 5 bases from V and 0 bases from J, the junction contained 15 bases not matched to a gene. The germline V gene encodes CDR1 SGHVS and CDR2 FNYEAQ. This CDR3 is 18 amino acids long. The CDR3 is CASSRGAQAGAISYEQYF. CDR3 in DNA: TGTGCCAGCAGCCGGGGAGCCCAAGCGGGGGCCATCTCCTACGAGCAGTACTTC.

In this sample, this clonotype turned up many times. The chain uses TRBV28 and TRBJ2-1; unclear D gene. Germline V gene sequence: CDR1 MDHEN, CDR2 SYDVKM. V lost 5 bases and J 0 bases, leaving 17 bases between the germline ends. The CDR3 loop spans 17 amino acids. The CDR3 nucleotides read TGTGCCAGCAGTACACTCCTAGGCCGTAGCTCCTACAATGAGCAGTTCTTC. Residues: CASSTLLGRSSYNEQFF.

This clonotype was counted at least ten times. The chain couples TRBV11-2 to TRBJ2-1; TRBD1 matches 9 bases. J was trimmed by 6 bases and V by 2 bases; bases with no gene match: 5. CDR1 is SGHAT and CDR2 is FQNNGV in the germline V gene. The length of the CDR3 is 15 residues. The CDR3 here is CASSLPGTGSNEQFF. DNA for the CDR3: TGTGCCAGCAGCTTACCCGGGACAGGGAGCAATGAGCAGTTCTTC.

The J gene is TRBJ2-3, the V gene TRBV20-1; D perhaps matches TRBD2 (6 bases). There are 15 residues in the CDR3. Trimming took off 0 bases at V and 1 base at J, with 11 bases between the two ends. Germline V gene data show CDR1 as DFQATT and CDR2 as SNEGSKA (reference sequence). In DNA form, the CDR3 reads TGCAGTGCTAGAGATCCCGGGGGAGGCACAGATACGCAGTATTTT. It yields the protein CSARDPGGGTDTQYF.

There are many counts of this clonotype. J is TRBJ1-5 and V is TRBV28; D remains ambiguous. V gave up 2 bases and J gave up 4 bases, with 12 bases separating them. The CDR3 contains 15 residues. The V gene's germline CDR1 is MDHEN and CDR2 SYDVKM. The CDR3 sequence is CASSLVQVGNQPQHF. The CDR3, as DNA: TGTGCCAGCAGTTTAGTGCAGGTGGGGAATCAGCCCCAGCATTTT.

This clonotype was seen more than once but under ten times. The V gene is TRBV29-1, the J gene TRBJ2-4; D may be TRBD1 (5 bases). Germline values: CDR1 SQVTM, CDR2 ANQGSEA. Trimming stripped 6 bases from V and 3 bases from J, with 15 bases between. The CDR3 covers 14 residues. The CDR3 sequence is CSVQGTLNKNIQYF. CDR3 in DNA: TGCAGCGTGCAGGGTACCCTTAACAAAAACATTCAGTACTTC.

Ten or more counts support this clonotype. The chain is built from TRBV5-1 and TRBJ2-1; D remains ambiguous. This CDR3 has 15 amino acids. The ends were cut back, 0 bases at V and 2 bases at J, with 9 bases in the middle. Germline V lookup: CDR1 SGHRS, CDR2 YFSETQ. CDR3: CASSLADVTYNEQFF. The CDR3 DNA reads TGCGCCAGCAGCTTGGCGGACGTAACCTACAATGAGCAGTTCTTC. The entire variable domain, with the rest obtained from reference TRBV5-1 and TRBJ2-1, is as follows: KAGVTQTPRYLIKTRGQQVTLSCSPISGHRSVSWYQQTPGQGLQFLFEYFSETQRNKGNFPGRFSGRQFSNSRSEMNVSTLELGDSALYLCASSLADVTYNEQFFGPGTRLTVL.

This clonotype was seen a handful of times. CDR3 bases: TGCGCCAGCAGCTTGGCATCGCAGTCGAACTATGGCTACACCTTC. Translated: CASSLASQSNYGYTF. The rearrangement joins TRBV5-1 to TRBJ1-2; D remains ambiguous. The CDR3 runs 15 residues. Germline-derived CDR1 and CDR2 are SGHRS and YFSETQ. V was pared by 0 bases and J by 2 bases, with 11 bases between.

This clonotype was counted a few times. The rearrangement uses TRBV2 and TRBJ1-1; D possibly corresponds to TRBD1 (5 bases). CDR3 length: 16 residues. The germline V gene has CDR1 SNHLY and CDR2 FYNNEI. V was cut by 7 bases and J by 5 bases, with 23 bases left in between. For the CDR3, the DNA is TGTGCCAGCATCTCAAGGGGCAGACCCATAGGGACTGAAGCTTTCTTT. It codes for CASISRGRPIGTEAFF.

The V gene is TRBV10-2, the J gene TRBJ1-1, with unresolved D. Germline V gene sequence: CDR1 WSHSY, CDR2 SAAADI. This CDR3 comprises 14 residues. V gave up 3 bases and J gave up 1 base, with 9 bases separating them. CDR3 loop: CASSDGVGNTEAFF. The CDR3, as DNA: TGCGCCAGCAGTGATGGGGTGGGGAACACTGAAGCTTTCTTT.

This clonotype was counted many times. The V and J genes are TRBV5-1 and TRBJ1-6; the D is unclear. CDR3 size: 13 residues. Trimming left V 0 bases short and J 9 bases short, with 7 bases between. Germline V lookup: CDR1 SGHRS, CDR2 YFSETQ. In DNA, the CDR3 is TGCGCCAGCAGCTTGGCCGGAACTTCACCCCTCCACTTT. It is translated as CASSLAGTSPLHF.

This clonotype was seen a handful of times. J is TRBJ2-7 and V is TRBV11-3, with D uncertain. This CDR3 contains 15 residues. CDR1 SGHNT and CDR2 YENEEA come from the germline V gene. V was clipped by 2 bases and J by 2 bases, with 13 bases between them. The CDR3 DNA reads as TGTGCCAGCAGCTTAACTTTACAGCCGACCTACGAGCAGTACTTC. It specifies CASSLTLQPTYEQYF.

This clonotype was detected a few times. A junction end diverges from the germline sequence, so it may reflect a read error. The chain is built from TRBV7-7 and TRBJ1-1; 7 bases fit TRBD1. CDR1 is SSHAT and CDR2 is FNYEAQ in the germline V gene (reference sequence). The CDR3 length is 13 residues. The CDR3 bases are TGTGCTAGCAGCTTGCAGGGGGGGACTGAAGCTTTCTTT. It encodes CASSLQGGTEAFF.

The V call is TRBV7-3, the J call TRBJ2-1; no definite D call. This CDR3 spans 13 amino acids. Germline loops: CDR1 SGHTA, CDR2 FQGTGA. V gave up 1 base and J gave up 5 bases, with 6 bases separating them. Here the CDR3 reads CASSLRPHNEQFF. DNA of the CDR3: TGTGCCAGCAGCTTAAGACCCCACAATGAGCAGTTCTTC.

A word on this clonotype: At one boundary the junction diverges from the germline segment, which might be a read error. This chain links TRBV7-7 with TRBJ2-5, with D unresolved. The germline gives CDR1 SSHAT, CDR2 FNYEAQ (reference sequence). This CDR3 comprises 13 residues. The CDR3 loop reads CASSLHTSETQYF. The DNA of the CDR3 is TGTGCTAGCAGCTTACATACCTCAGAGACCCAGTACTTC.

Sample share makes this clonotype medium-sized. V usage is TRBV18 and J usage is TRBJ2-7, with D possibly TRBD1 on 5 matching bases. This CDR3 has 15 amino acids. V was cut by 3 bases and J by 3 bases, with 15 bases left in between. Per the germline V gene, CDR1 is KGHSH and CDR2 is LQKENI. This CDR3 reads CASSPQDSPFYEQYF. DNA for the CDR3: TGTGCCAGCTCACCCCAAGACAGTCCTTTCTACGAGCAGTACTTC.